What follows are 21 T cell receptor beta chains derived from one specimen sequenced in a study of blood T cells in healthy people across ages. Using a J-beta primer mix together with a sample-barcoded 5' primer, a second PCR was run for roughly 7 to 11 cycles. MiXCR, run by TCRdb on the 5' RACE reads, gives a single entry per CDR3 protein. The profile shows about 1.8 million distinct CDR3 sequences, around 48% of them singletons. What was sequenced was blood. The source of these receptors is a woman aged 40 to 50 in good health.

The table lists this clonotype with a count of one. The rearrangement uses TRBV7-2 and TRBJ1-1; the D gene is possibly TRBD1 (5 bases). The CDR3 covers 15 residues. Germline CDR1 reads SGHTA; CDR2 reads FQGNSA. With 5 bases removed from V and 6 bases from J, the gap between germline ends came to 19 bases. The chain's CDR3 is CASSQRRQGTAEAFF. CDR3 nucleotides: TGTGCCAGCAGCCAACGGCGCCAGGGTACAGCTGAAGCTTTCTTT.

In this sample, this clonotype turned up a few times. The genes are TRBV20-1 and TRBJ2-7; 7 bases map to TRBD2. The CDR3 has 14 residues. Per germline, CDR1 DFQATT and CDR2 SNEGSKA (reference sequence). After removal of 3 bases from V and 0 bases from J, the junction contained 5 bases not matched to a gene. The CDR3 DNA reads as TGCAGTGCTAGCCCCCTAGCGGTCTCCTACGAGCAGTACTTC. Translating gives CSASPLAVSYEQYF.

This chain uses TRBV7-2 with TRBJ2-2; a possible D gene is TRBD2 (5 bases). V dropped 1 base and J dropped 4 bases, with 10 bases sitting between them. The CDR3 runs 15 residues. Germline CDR1 reads SGHTA; CDR2 reads FQGNSA. The CDR3 is CASSLEAAGTGELFF. The CDR3 nucleotides are TGTGCCAGCAGCTTAGAAGCGGCTGGCACCGGGGAGCTGTTTTTT.

This clonotype was picked up a small number of times. The rearrangement joins TRBV27 to TRBJ2-1; no clear D gene. CDR1 and CDR2 from the germline V gene are MNHEY and SMNVEV (reference sequence). The CDR3 is 16 residues long. The V and J ends lost 4 bases and 6 bases respectively, with 19 bases between them. This CDR3 reads CASSSLASAASNEQFF. CDR3 nucleotide sequence: TGTGCCAGCAGTTCGCTGGCCAGCGCGGCCTCCAATGAGCAGTTCTTC.

A few counts support this clonotype. The rearrangement joins TRBV20-1 to TRBJ2-3, with 11 bases lining up with TRBD2. This CDR3 contains 14 residues. Trimming at V came to 6 bases and at J to 1 base, leaving 3 bases not matched to a gene. CDR1 and CDR2 (germline): DFQATT, SNEGSKA (reference sequence). The CDR3 loop reads CSAPGLAGTDTQYF. CDR3 coding DNA: TGCAGTGCCCCGGGACTAGCGGGCACAGATACGCAGTATTTT.

The gene calls are TRBV7-8 and TRBJ2-7; D tentatively fits TRBD1 or TRBD2 (6 bases each). CDR1 SGHVS and CDR2 FQNEAQ come from the germline V gene. The CDR3 totals 13 residues. Trimming left V 4 bases short and J 5 bases short, with 12 bases between. DNA of the CDR3: TGTGCCAGCAGCTACAGGGACTTAAACGAGCAGTACTTC. Amino acid sequence: CASSYRDLNEQYF.

This clonotype came up a few times. The chain is built from TRBV4-2 and TRBJ1-4, with TRBD1 as a possible D gene (6 bases). There are 15 residues in the CDR3. The V gene lost 0 bases and the J gene lost 7 bases, with 12 bases spanning the gap. The germline V gene encodes CDR1 LGHNA and CDR2 YNFKEQ. This CDR3 reads CASSQDRRGGEKLFF. CDR3 DNA: TGTGCCAGCAGCCAAGATAGGAGGGGGGGTGAAAAACTGTTTTTT.

The chain links TRBV6-1 to TRBJ1-2, with D perhaps matching TRBD1 (6 bases). Trimming cost V 6 bases and J 5 bases, with 22 bases left between them. The germline V gene encodes CDR1 MNHNS and CDR2 SASEGT. This CDR3 comprises 16 residues. CDR3: CASRGDTRDETYGYTF. The CDR3 coding sequence is TGTGCCAGCAGGGGGGACACGAGAGACGAAACTTATGGCTACACCTTC.

In this sample, this clonotype turned up a few times. V is TRBV28 and J is TRBJ2-7, with a possible D match to TRBD1 (6 bases). Germline lookup yields CDR1 MDHEN and CDR2 SYDVKM. The CDR3 length is 13 residues. Trimming took 6 bases from V and 4 from J, leaving 13 bases between them. The DNA of the CDR3 is TGTGCCAGCAGCTTCGGACAGCCTTACGAGCAGTACTTC. Translation: CASSFGQPYEQYF. Supplemented by reference TRBV28 and TRBJ2-7, the full variable domain reads DVKVTQSSRYLVKRTGEKVFLECVQDMDHENMFWYRQDPGLGLRLIYFSYDVKMKEKGDIPEGYSVSREKKERFSLILESASTNQTSMYLCASSFGQPYEQYFGPGTRLTVT.

This clonotype was seen only a few times. The chain employs TRBV20-1 and TRBJ1-2; D may be TRBD1 (6 bases). Germline values: CDR1 DFQATT, CDR2 SNEGSKA (reference sequence). Trimming stripped 2 bases from V and 4 bases from J, with 11 bases between. The CDR3 totals 13 residues. CDR3 amino acids: CSARLGGSYGYTF. DNA of the CDR3: TGCAGTGCTAGATTAGGGGGGAGCTATGGCTACACCTTC.

V gene TRBV20-1 combines with J gene TRBJ1-6; no firm D call. With 3 bases removed from V and 0 bases from J, the gap between germline ends came to 9 bases. Germline CDR1 reads DFQATT; CDR2 reads SNEGSKA (reference sequence). The CDR3 is 15 amino acids. The CDR3 DNA reads as TGCAGTGCTAGTTCGGGCCTCTCCTATAATTCACCCCTCCACTTT. Protein product: CSASSGLSYNSPLHF.

This chain links TRBV4-3 with TRBJ1-2, with D possibly TRBD1 on 6 matching bases. CDR1 and CDR2 (germline): LGHNA, YSLEER. The length of the CDR3 is 15 residues. The V gene lost 5 bases and the J gene lost 5 bases, with 18 bases spanning the gap. Here the CDR3 DNA reads TGCGCCAGCAGCTCGCCTGGGGGCGCCGTTTATGGCTACACCTTC. This encodes CASSSPGGAVYGYTF.

The chain has TRBV28 and TRBJ2-1; 7 positions match TRBD1. Germline V gene lookup returns CDR1 MDHEN and CDR2 SYDVKM. V shed 7 bases and J 7 bases; nucleotides not matched to a gene: 13. CDR3 length: 15 residues. The CDR3 reads CASNDIDREVNEQFF. In DNA form, the CDR3 reads TGTGCCAGCAATGATATAGACAGGGAAGTGAATGAGCAGTTCTTC.

The chain joins TRBV4-1 to TRBJ2-5; D perhaps matches TRBD1 (6 bases). V dropped 3 bases and J dropped 11 bases, with 13 bases sitting between them. Germline V gives CDR1 MGHRA, CDR2 YSYEKL. The CDR3 is 12 amino acids. The CDR3 DNA sequence: TGCGCCAGCAGCCACCCATCCGGGACACAGTACTTC. This sequence encodes CASSHPSGTQYF.

The chain carries TRBV7-2 and TRBJ2-5; 7 bases align to TRBD1. The CDR3 loop spans 19 amino acids. Germline CDR1 is SGHTA and CDR2 is FQGNSA. With 3 bases clipped from V and 11 bases from J, the junction kept 27 bases outside the gene matches. CDR3 DNA: TGTGCCAGCAGCTTCAAGGCACGACAGGGACAAAAAATCTCCAATGAGCAGTACTTC. Protein: CASSFKARQGQKISNEQYF.

The rearrangement links TRBV27 to TRBJ1-2; no clear D. CDR3 length: 14 residues. Germline V gene lookup returns CDR1 MNHEY and CDR2 SMNVEV (reference sequence). Trimming removed 6 bases from V and 2 bases from J, with 13 bases in between. The CDR3 is CASRNQAPNYGYTF. The CDR3 nucleotides are TGTGCCAGCAGAAACCAGGCGCCGAACTATGGCTACACCTTC.

V and J are TRBV20-1 and TRBJ2-1; 10 bases fit TRBD2. V dropped 8 bases and J dropped 3; count of bases not matched to a gene: 4. This CDR3 comprises 13 residues. Germline V gene sequence: CDR1 DFQATT, CDR2 SNEGSKA (reference sequence). The CDR3 protein is CSRSSGGYNEQFF. CDR3 bases: TGCAGTCGGTCTAGCGGGGGCTACAATGAGCAGTTCTTC.

The chain uses TRBV7-8 and TRBJ2-4; 7 bases are a match to TRBD1. Judging by the DNA end, TRBJ2-7 fits better; the J call may be wrong. Germline loops: CDR1 SGHVS, CDR2 FQNEAQ. The CDR3 totals 14 residues. CDR3 nucleotide sequence: TGTGCCACCTGCCAGGGGGAATTCTCCTACGAGCAGTACTTC. It encodes CATCQGEFSYEQYF.

The V gene is TRBV6-5, the J gene TRBJ2-1; D not certain. The CDR3 loop spans 14 amino acids. In germline, CDR1 is MNHEY, CDR2 SVGAGI. Trimming pared 0 bases from V and 9 bases from J, leaving 12 bases between. This CDR3 reads CASSYSYQGIEQFF. Here the CDR3 DNA reads TGTGCCAGCAGTTACTCGTACCAAGGTATTGAGCAGTTCTTC.

This clonotype came up a few times. The chain has TRBV28 and TRBJ2-1; TRBD1 agrees at 9 bases. The trim removed 3 bases at V and 10 bases at J, leaving 7 bases unmatched. There are 14 residues in the CDR3. Germline-derived CDR1 and CDR2 are MDHEN and SYDVKM. The CDR3 region has the DNA TGTGCCAGCAGTTTTCTTACAGGGACAGGGGAGCAGTTCTTC. It yields the protein CASSFLTGTGEQFF. The whole variable domain, remainder taken from reference TRBV28 and TRBJ2-1, is DVKVTQSSRYLVKRTGEKVFLECVQDMDHENMFWYRQDPGLGLRLIYFSYDVKMKEKGDIPEGYSVSREKKERFSLILESASTNQTSMYLCASSFLTGTGEQFFGPGTRLTVL.

Only one count was recorded for this clonotype. The chain combines TRBV7-2 with TRBJ2-4; D is uncertain. The CDR3 contains 15 residues. V was trimmed by 0 bases and J by 0 bases, leaving 6 bases between them. The germline V gene has CDR1 SGHTA and CDR2 FQGNSA. Here the CDR3 DNA reads TGTGCCAGCAGCTTAGCGTTCGGAGCCAAAAACATTCAGTACTTC. Translating it yields CASSLAFGAKNIQYF.